This entry describes one TCR beta chain. The antigen remains unidentified. This sample was included in a study of T cell responses to AZD1222 COVID-19 vaccine. Study-wide findings and caveats: Among AZD1222 vaccinees, only five or six were seropositive at baseline. There were vaccine-associated CD4 TCRs across spike, dominant at 160-218 and 743-854. White British ancestry dominated among donors, who included more females, and clonal diversity was possibly underestimated. A rise in Spike-specific TCR breadth and depth followed two AZD1222 doses.

Trimming took off 4 bases at V and 2 bases at J, with 11 bases between the two ends. This CDR3 comprises 14 residues. Germline V lookup: CDR1 MGHRA, CDR2 YSYEKL. The assay was immunoSEQ multiplex PCR, and TCRdb's table has in-frame clones only and misses some. The top ten hold over 7.5% of the sample, which has 140,000 to 150,000 clones, more than 85% seen once. This sequence joins TRBV4-1 and TRBJ1-2; TRBD1 might be the D (5 bases). The receptor was derived from an adult in good health. The sample here was peripheral blood, taken on day 0 of AZD1222 vaccination. This CDR3 reads CASSRAGWNYGYTF. DNA for the CDR3: TGCGCCAGCAGCCGAGCAGGGTGGAACTATGGCTACACCTTC.